The 13 T cell receptor beta chains below were found in one sample sequenced in a study of T cell clones after liver transplantation. Generated by immunoSEQ multiplex PCR, the TCRdb table keeps only in-frame clones and is missing some. The profile shows some 80,000 clones, roughly 80% of them singletons. The specimen comprised CD4+ T cells from blood, sampled 46 months after liver transplant. These receptors were collected from a human patient who received a liver transplant. Among the T cells, some may be from the graft donor.

This clone was seen once. The rearrangement links TRBV27 to TRBJ2-5; TRBD2 agrees at 12 bases. The junction had 14 bases not matched to a gene; V was cut back by 5 bases and J by 7 bases. Germline CDR1 reads MNHEY; CDR2 reads SMNVEV (reference sequence). The length of the CDR3 is 17 residues. The CDR3 bases are TGTGCCAGCAGTAAAGGACTAGCGGGATCGTTGGGGGTGACCCAGTACTTC. Translated: CASSKGLAGSLGVTQYF.

V gene TRBV28 combines with J gene TRBJ2-7; tentatively, D is TRBD1 (6 bases). Trimming cost V 5 bases and J 3 bases, with 11 bases left between them. The CDR3 covers 13 residues. Germline V gene data show CDR1 as MDHEN and CDR2 as SYDVKM. The CDR3 loop is CASSPGQHYEQYF. The CDR3 DNA sequence: TGTGCCAGCAGTCCTGGACAGCACTACGAGCAGTACTTC.

V usage is TRBV5-1 and J usage is TRBJ2-2; 7 bases agree with TRBD2. This CDR3 has 16 amino acids. Germline lookup yields CDR1 SGHRS and CDR2 YFSETQ. V lost 2 bases to trimming and J lost 1 base; unmatched junction nucleotides: 5. This CDR3 reads CASSFLGLRNTGELFF. The CDR3 bases are TGCGCCAGCAGCTTCCTGGGACTAAGGAACACCGGGGAGCTGTTTTTT.

The rearrangement joins TRBV27 to TRBJ2-5, with D uncertain. Germline V gene data show CDR1 as MNHEY and CDR2 as SMNVEV (reference sequence). The ends were cut back, 4 bases at V and 0 bases at J, with 12 bases in the middle. This CDR3 comprises 15 residues. CDR3 region: CASSWSVTHQETQYF. CDR3 sequence (DNA): TGTGCCAGCAGTTGGTCGGTCACTCACCAAGAGACCCAGTACTTC.

The chain recombines TRBV6-1 with TRBJ1-4; D unclear. Per germline, CDR1 MNHNS and CDR2 SASEGT. Trimming pared 5 bases from V and 4 bases from J, leaving 11 bases between. This CDR3 has 14 amino acids. The CDR3 protein is CASSLNRFNEKLFF. Written as DNA, the CDR3 is TGTGCCAGCAGTTTGAACAGATTTAATGAAAAACTGTTTTTT.

This chain uses TRBV28 with TRBJ2-7; 7 nucleotides agree with TRBD2. Trimming at V came to 8 bases and at J to 3 bases, leaving 7 bases not matched to a gene. Per the germline V gene, CDR1 is MDHEN and CDR2 is SYDVKM. The CDR3 runs 13 residues. DNA of the CDR3: TGTGCCAGCTGTCCGGGACTAATCTACGAGCAGTACTTC. The encoded protein is CASCPGLIYEQYF.

This chain connects TRBV19 to TRBJ1-5; 9 bases match TRBD1. Looked up from germline, CDR1 is LNHDA and CDR2 is SQIVND (reference sequence). With 8 bases clipped from V and 3 bases from J, the junction kept 8 bases outside the gene matches. The CDR3 has 15 residues. The CDR3 spells CASSPGQGSNQPQHF. The CDR3 coding sequence is TGTGCCAGTTCTCCGGGACAGGGATCCAATCAGCCCCAGCATTTT.

V gene TRBV5-1 combines with J gene TRBJ1-1; D not resolved. The CDR3 is made up of 15 amino acids. The germline V gene encodes CDR1 SGHRS and CDR2 YFSETQ. V shed 0 bases and J shed 1 base, with 10 bases lying between them. The chain's CDR3 is CASSLVNAGNTEAFF. CDR3 DNA: TGCGCCAGCAGCTTGGTCAATGCGGGGAACACTGAAGCTTTCTTT.

The chain links TRBV4-1 to TRBJ2-3; 9 bases are shared with TRBD2. Unmatched junction bases numbered 8, after V lost 0 bases and J lost 1 base. The CDR3 extends over 18 amino acids. Germline values: CDR1 MGHRA, CDR2 YSYEKL. The CDR3 DNA reads as TGCGCCAGCAGCCAAGATTGGATAGCGGGAGTTGGCACAGATACGCAGTATTTT. As protein: CASSQDWIAGVGTDTQYF.

This rearrangement joins TRBV5-1 to TRBJ2-7, with TRBD1 identical over 8 bases. Germline V gene lookup returns CDR1 SGHRS and CDR2 YFSETQ. There are 14 residues in the CDR3. CDR3 amino acids: CASSLQGAGDRTWV. DNA for the CDR3: TGCGCCAGCAGCTTGCAGGGGGCAGGGGACCGGACCTGGGTC.

This clone showed up just once. The CDR3 sequence: CASSSQAGGVGETQYF. In DNA form, the CDR3 reads TGTGCCAGCAGCTCACAGGCGGGTGGGGTGGGGGAGACCCAGTACTTC. V usage is TRBV5-4 and J usage is TRBJ2-5; the D gene could be TRBD1 or TRBD2 (5 bases each). The CDR3 runs 16 residues. Germline-derived CDR1 and CDR2 are SGHNT and YYREEE (reference sequence). V was shortened by 3 bases and J by 5 bases, with 20 bases between the two germline ends.

V gene TRBV19 combines with J gene TRBJ2-3, with TRBD1 identical over 7 bases. With 8 bases clipped from V and 7 bases from J, the junction kept 12 bases outside the gene matches. The CDR3 length is 14 residues. Germline V gene data show CDR1 as LNHDA and CDR2 as SQIVND (reference sequence). CDR3 sequence: CASGRTGAEYTQYF. CDR3 bases: TGTGCCAGTGGGAGAACAGGGGCTGAATATACGCAGTATTTT.

This chain links TRBV25-1 with TRBJ2-5, with 8 bases lining up with TRBD1. The V gene end was trimmed by 6 bases and the J gene end by 1 base; junction bases not matched to a gene: 7. The CDR3 covers 15 residues. The V gene's germline CDR1 is MGHDK and CDR2 SYGVNS. The CDR3 bases are TGTGCCAGCAGAGGCCTAGGGACAGGCCAAGAGACCCAGTACTTC. It codes for CASRGLGTGQETQYF. The full variable domain, in which reference TRBV25-1 and TRBJ2-5 provide the parts outside the CDR3, is EADIYQTPRYLVIGTGKKITLECSQTMGHDKMYWYQQDPGMELHLIHYSYGVNSTEKGDLSSESTVSRIRTEHFPLTLESARPSHTSQYLCASRGLGTGQETQYFGPGTRLLVL.